These 22 T cell receptor beta chains originate from one sample sequenced in a study of T cells in Graves' hyperthyroidism and ophthalmopathy (dated by TCRdb to between 2018 and 2020). Library prep was done by multiplex PCR. Sequenced on an Illumina HiSeq 2000. Amplification of TCR beta CDR3 regions was carried out from RNA transcripts. A first-round RT-PCR of the TCR CDR3 used the HTBI primer set with the Qiagen OneStep RT-PCR kit. TCRdb trimmed the raw reads at Q25, called clones with MiXCR and kept productive beta chains. Identical CDR3 proteins give one entry, which carries the most common genes and DNA. The sample profile shows some 720,000 distinct CDR3 sequences; about a sixth of them were found once. The ten most abundant clones make up around 8.1% of the sample. Source material: blood. These receptors all come from a man aged 18 to 35 with Graves' hyperthyroidism.

The gene calls are TRBV4-2 and TRBJ1-5, with D perhaps matching TRBD1 (5 bases). Germline V gives CDR1 LGHNA, CDR2 YNFKEQ. Trimming shortened V by 1 base and J by 2 bases, and 15 bases separated the two germline ends. The CDR3 is 17 amino acids. The CDR3 DNA follows: TGTGCCAGCAGCCAAGTAGGTCCGCAGGGTGGCAATCAGCCCCAGCATTTT. This encodes CASSQVGPQGGNQPQHF.

The genes are TRBV2 and TRBJ2-7; TRBD1 matches at 8 bases. The CDR3 length is 13 residues. CDR1 and CDR2 (germline): SNHLY, FYNNEI. The V gene end was trimmed by 11 bases and the J gene end by 2 bases; junction bases not matched to a gene: 8. Here the CDR3 DNA reads TGTGCCGTTCCGACAGGGGTCCCCTACGAGCAGTACTTC. Its protein product is CAVPTGVPYEQYF. The whole variable domain, remainder taken from reference TRBV2 and TRBJ2-7, is EPEVTQTPSHQVTQMGQEVILRCVPISNHLYFYWYRQILGQKVEFLVSFYNNEISEKSEIFDDQFSVERPDGSNFTLKIRSTKLEDSAMYFCAVPTGVPYEQYFGPGTRLTVT.

This clonotype showed up many times. CDR3 sequence reads: CASSPEASGRRETQYF. In DNA form, the CDR3 reads TGTGCCAGCTCACCTGAGGCGAGCGGGAGACGGGAGACCCAGTACTTC. The V call is TRBV18, the J call TRBJ2-5, with TRBD2 matching over 8 bases. CDR3 length: 16 residues. The V gene's germline CDR1 is KGHSH and CDR2 LQKENI. The V segment lost 3 bases and the J segment 5 bases; nucleotides outside the gene matches: 11.

This clonotype was found a few times. This clone may be a read error of a much larger clone one base away. The chain is built from TRBV28 and TRBJ2-3, with D perhaps being TRBD1 or TRBD2 (6 bases each). There are 12 residues in the CDR3. Trimming took off 4 bases at V and 7 bases at J, with 9 bases between the two ends. The germline gives CDR1 MDHEN, CDR2 SYDVKM. This chain's CDR3 is CASSSRGHTQYF. The CDR3 coding sequence is TGTGCCAGCAGTTCTCGGGGGCATACGCAGTATTTT. Full variable domain (outside the CDR3, taken from reference TRBV28 and TRBJ2-3): DVKVTQSSRYLVKRTGEKVFLECVQDMDHENMFWYRQDPGLGLRLIYFSYDVKMKEKGDIPEGYSVSREKKERFSLILESASTNQTSMYLCASSSRGHTQYFGPGTRLTVL.

On this clonotype: This may arise from a read error, as a much more abundant clone is one base away. The genes are TRBV7-8 and TRBJ1-5; D gene unclear. The CDR3 runs 14 residues. The V end lost 5 bases, the J end lost 2 bases, and 10 bases lay between the germline ends. In germline, CDR1 is SGHVS, CDR2 FQNEAQ. Here the CDR3 DNA reads TGTGCCAGCAGCCCGACTCGGGGCAATCAGCCCCAGCATTTT. Amino acid sequence: CASSPTRGNQPQHF.

This clonotype was counted only a few times. J is TRBJ2-3 and V is TRBV5-1; no definite D call. Germline CDR1 is SGHRS and CDR2 is YFSETQ. The CDR3 consists of 15 residues. V was cut by 1 base and J by 0 bases, with 9 bases left in between. The DNA for the CDR3 is TGCGCCAGCAGCTTGACCCTCCCTAGCACAGATACGCAGTATTTT. It translates to CASSLTLPSTDTQYF.

The V and J genes are TRBV9 and TRBJ2-3; 7 bases are a match to TRBD1. Germline assignment: CDR1 SGDLS and CDR2 YYNGEE. The CDR3 runs 15 residues. Trimming cost V 6 bases and J 0 bases; bases outside gene matches: 7. The CDR3 loop reads CASNEGATSTDTQYF. The CDR3 DNA sequence: TGTGCCAGCAACGAGGGGGCGACTAGCACAGATACGCAGTATTTT.

Worth noting for this clonotype: The final CDR3 position lacks the conserved phenylalanine or tryptophan, pointing to a likely read error. V usage is TRBV24-1 and J usage is TRBJ2-7; TRBD2 is a possible D gene (6 bases). V gave up 1 base and J gave up 3 bases, with 9 bases separating them. The CDR3 loop spans 14 amino acids. Germline V CDR1 and CDR2: KGHDR, SFDVKD. The CDR3 protein is CATSDFDGGYEQYL. Here the CDR3 DNA reads TGTGCCACCAGTGATTTTGACGGGGGCTACGAGCAGTACCTC.

Ten or more counts support this clonotype. This chain joins TRBV5-1 and TRBJ1-1, with 7 bases that match TRBD1. The V and J ends lost 3 bases and 6 bases, in that order; junction bases with no gene match: 2. The CDR3 spans 12 residues. Germline assignment: CDR1 SGHRS and CDR2 YFSETQ. The CDR3, as DNA: TGCGCCAGCAGCTCAGGACAGGCTGAAGCTTTCTTT. It encodes CASSSGQAEAFF.

This clonotype was counted many times. The CDR3 spells CASSYHPGQGLSGANVLTF. For the CDR3, the DNA is TGTGCCAGCAGTTACCATCCGGGACAGGGCCTCTCTGGGGCCAACGTCCTGACTTTC. This chain connects TRBV6-1 to TRBJ2-6; TRBD1 matches 9 bases. Losses at the gene ends were 5 bases for V and 0 bases for J; bases not matched to a gene: 11. The CDR3 runs to 19 residues. Germline CDR1 reads MNHNS; CDR2 reads SASEGT.

In nucleotides, the CDR3 is TGTGCCAGTAGTATAGCCCGGACAGCTTCCACAGATACGCAGTATTTT. Translation: CASSIARTASTDTQYF. The chain links TRBV19 to TRBJ2-3; TRBD1 might be the D (6 bases). The CDR3 spans 16 residues. V was clipped by 1 base and J by 2 bases, with 13 bases between them. Germline V gene lookup returns CDR1 LNHDA and CDR2 SQIVND (reference sequence).

This clonotype was recorded a few times. The chain carries TRBV2 and TRBJ2-3; 10 nucleotides line up with TRBD2. Losses at the gene ends were 6 bases for V and 5 bases for J; bases not matched to a gene: 5. The CDR3 is made up of 14 amino acids. CDR1 SNHLY and CDR2 FYNNEI come from the germline V gene. The CDR3, as DNA: TGTGCCAGCAGAGCGGGAGGGCCAAAAGATACGCAGTATTTT. Encoded protein: CASRAGGPKDTQYF.

This clonotype came up a few times. V usage is TRBV9 and J usage is TRBJ2-2; the D gene is possibly TRBD1 (5 bases). Trimming pared 3 bases from V and 3 bases from J, leaving 15 bases between. CDR3 length equals 16 residues. CDR1 is SGDLS and CDR2 is YYNGEE in the germline V gene. In nucleotides, the CDR3 is TGTGCCAGCAGCGAGGGGTCCCTTTTGTACACCGGGGAGCTGTTTTTT. Its protein product is CASSEGSLLYTGELFF.

This clonotype was seen many times. This chain connects TRBV7-9 to TRBJ2-7, with TRBD1 as a possible D gene (8 bases). Germline CDR1 and CDR2: SEHNR and FQNEAQ (reference sequence). V lost 5 bases to trimming and J lost 5 bases, with 22 bases between them. The CDR3 totals 16 residues. The CDR3 sequence is CASSLWGRTGRDEQYF. The DNA of the CDR3 is TGTGCCAGCAGCCTATGGGGAAGGACAGGGAGGGACGAGCAGTACTTC.

The chain uses TRBV4-1 and TRBJ2-5; D call uncertain. V was cut by 3 bases and J by 4 bases, with 15 bases left in between. The CDR3 contains 15 residues. CDR1 is MGHRA and CDR2 is YSYEKL in the germline V gene. Written as DNA, the CDR3 is TGCGCCAGCAGCCATTCCGGTAGCAGAGGAGAGACCCAGTACTTC. Protein sequence: CASSHSGSRGETQYF.

About this clonotype itself: This may be a read error: a much more frequent sequence differs by one nucleotide. The chain uses TRBV20-1 and TRBJ1-1, with 7 bases fitting TRBD1. The CDR3 runs to 15 residues. Germline V gene lookup returns CDR1 DFQATT and CDR2 SNEGSKA (reference sequence). Written as DNA, the CDR3 is TGCTGTGCTAGAGATGGGGGACAGATGAACACTGAAGCTTTCTTT. This encodes CCARDGGQMNTEAFF.

The chain is built from TRBV11-2 and TRBJ2-3; weak D call: TRBD1 (5 bases). Germline V gene data show CDR1 as SGHAT and CDR2 as FQNNGV. The CDR3 is 14 amino acids. Trimming shortened V by 8 bases and J by 2 bases, and 14 bases separated the two germline ends. This chain's CDR3 is CASRPAGHTDTQYF. CDR3 coding DNA: TGTGCCAGCCGCCCGGCAGGGCACACAGATACGCAGTATTTT.

This clonotype came up a few times. The rearrangement uses TRBV14 and TRBJ1-2; D is possibly TRBD1 (5 bases). CDR3 length equals 13 residues. Germline V gene lookup returns CDR1 SGHDN and CDR2 FVKESK. V lost 4 bases to trimming and J lost 4 bases, with 10 bases between them. The CDR3 region is CASSPGRFYGYTF. DNA for the CDR3: TGTGCCAGCAGCCCGGGACGGTTCTATGGCTACACCTTC. Combining the CDR3 with reference TRBV14 and TRBJ1-2 gives the whole variable domain EAGVTQFPSHSVIEKGQTVTLRCDPISGHDNLYWYRRVMGKEIKFLLHFVKESKQDESGMPNNRFLAERTGGTYSTLKVQPAELEDSGVYFCASSPGRFYGYTFGSGTRLTVV.

This clonotype was detected only a few times. J is TRBJ2-3 and V is TRBV4-2; tentatively, D is TRBD1 (5 bases). CDR3 length equals 16 residues. CDR1 is LGHNA and CDR2 is YNFKEQ in the germline V gene. V lost 1 base and J lost 6, with 17 bases in between. Written as DNA, the CDR3 is TGTGCCAGCAGCCAAGGAGGACACACCGGAAGGGATACGCAGTATTTT. This translates into CASSQGGHTGRDTQYF.

In regard to this clonotype: A much larger clone is a single base away; this may be a read error. This CDR3 is missing its conserved last phenylalanine or tryptophan, likely due to a read error. The CDR3 is CASRSGWVNTEAFL. CDR3 DNA: TGTGCCAGCAGGTCCGGGTGGGTGAACACTGAAGCTTTCCTT. This rearrangement joins TRBV12-3 or TRBV12-4 to TRBJ1-1, with D unclear. Trimming left V 6 bases short and J 0 bases short, with 11 bases between. CDR3 size: 14 residues.

About this clonotype itself: Sequence at one end of the junction differs from germline and may be a read error. The chain couples TRBV5-4 to TRBJ2-1; TRBD2 matches 7 bases. This CDR3 is built from 14 residues. Looked up from germline, CDR1 is SGHNT and CDR2 is YYREEE (reference sequence). CDR3: CANSLSGNRNEQFF. CDR3 bases: TGTGCCAACAGCTTGAGCGGGAATAGGAATGAGCAGTTCTTC.

This clonotype has just a few counts. This rearrangement joins TRBV20-1 to TRBJ2-3; D is perhaps TRBD2 (6 bases). This CDR3 has 14 residues. V was clipped by 5 bases and J by 4 bases, with 16 bases between them. The germline CDR1 and CDR2 sequences are DFQATT and SNEGSKA (reference sequence). Written as DNA, the CDR3 is TGCAGTGCTGGGGGACGGGGAGGAGCAGATACGCAGTATTTT. It encodes CSAGGRGGADTQYF.